These 9 T cell receptor beta chains were all obtained from the same sample, sequenced in a study of blood T cell repertoires in COVID-19. Produced via immunoSEQ multiplex PCR; TCRdb's table is partial and in-frame only. The table lists 200,000 or so clones, around 85% of them singletons. Input material: peripheral blood. The receptors were sampled from a man in his sixties or seventies with active or convalescent COVID-19.

V and J are TRBV9 and TRBJ1-3; D is undetermined. V lost 3 bases to trimming and J lost 4 bases, with 14 bases between them. The CDR3 runs 15 residues. Germline loops: CDR1 SGDLS, CDR2 YYNGEE. The CDR3 is CASSALGDGGNTIYF. The CDR3 region has the DNA TGTGCCAGCAGCGCCCTCGGGGATGGAGGAAACACCATATATTTT.

The chain employs TRBV7-2 and TRBJ1-3; 7 bases are shared with TRBD1. From germline, CDR1 is SGHTA and CDR2 FQGNSA. This CDR3 is built from 15 residues. V was pared by 5 bases and J by 5 bases, with 9 bases of the junction left unmatched. The CDR3 is CASSGLTGVRNTIYF. Written as DNA, the CDR3 is TGTGCCAGCAGCGGACTCACAGGGGTGCGAAACACCATATATTTT.

The V and J genes are TRBV7-9 and TRBJ2-4; weak D call: TRBD2 (6 bases). Trimming stripped 2 bases from V and 12 bases from J, with 17 bases between. The CDR3 is 14 amino acids. The germline V gene has CDR1 SEHNR and CDR2 FQNEAQ (reference sequence). This chain's CDR3 is CASSLMGGVQDQYF. The DNA for the CDR3 is TGTGCCAGCAGCTTAATGGGGGGAGTACAGGATCAGTACTTC.

For the CDR3, the DNA is TGTGCCAGCGGAAGAGGGGGCCTCGGCGGTCAGCCCCAGCATTTT. Its translation: CASGRGGLGGQPQHF. The J gene is TRBJ1-5, the V gene TRBV7-2, with 7 bases identical to TRBD1. The CDR3 length is 15 residues. Per germline, CDR1 SGHTA and CDR2 FQGNSA. V trimming: 8 bases; J trimming: 6 bases; junction bases outside the gene matches: 13.

This chain links TRBV9 with TRBJ1-2, with 7 bases fitting TRBD1. Losses at the gene ends were 1 base for V and 8 bases for J; bases not matched to a gene: 17. The germline V gene encodes CDR1 SGDLS and CDR2 YYNGEE. The CDR3 length is 17 residues. The CDR3: CASSVSASGGKGGGYTF. The CDR3 DNA follows: TGTGCCAGCAGCGTATCGGCTTCAGGGGGTAAAGGAGGGGGCTACACCTTC.

This chain connects TRBV5-4 to TRBJ2-3; D not certain. Trimming took 4 bases from V and 7 from J, leaving 16 bases between them. Per the germline V gene, CDR1 is SGHNT and CDR2 is YYREEE (reference sequence). The CDR3 consists of 14 residues. DNA of the CDR3: TGTGCCAGCAGCCCGCAGGCAGTAGGAAATACGCAGTATTTT. Amino acids: CASSPQAVGNTQYF.

The chain carries TRBV15 and TRBJ2-1; 8 nucleotides agree with TRBD2. V was pared by 1 base and J by 10 bases, with 6 bases of the junction left unmatched. The CDR3 totals 14 residues. Germline V CDR1 and CDR2: LNHNV, YYDKDF (reference sequence). CDR3 loop: CATSRASLAGEQFF. The DNA of the CDR3 is TGTGCCACCAGCAGAGCTTCGCTAGCGGGCGAGCAGTTCTTC.

This chain links TRBV10-2 with TRBJ1-4; D is perhaps TRBD1 (5 bases). Germline CDR1 WSHSY, CDR2 SAAADI. V lost 0 bases, J lost 7 bases, and 6 bases lay in between. The CDR3 is 13 residues long. CDR3: CASSESRGEKLFF. CDR3 nucleotides: TGCGCCAGCAGTGAGTCAAGGGGTGAAAAACTGTTTTTT.

The chain joins TRBV27 to TRBJ2-1, with D perhaps TRBD1 (6 bases). CDR1 and CDR2 from the germline V gene are MNHEY and SMNVEV (reference sequence). The CDR3 loop spans 13 amino acids. V lost 5 bases and J 9 bases, leaving 14 bases between the germline ends. CDR3 residues: CASSLIQGAEQFF. The CDR3 DNA reads TGTGCCAGCAGTCTGATACAGGGTGCTGAGCAGTTCTTC.